This TCR beta chain was recorded in a study of T cells in Graves' hyperthyroidism and ophthalmopathy. It was RNA transcripts that yielded the amplified TCR beta CDR3 regions. HTBI primers were the set used in a first-round RT-PCR of the TCR CDR3. A single record per CDR3 protein comes from TCRdb applying MiXCR to the multiplex PCR reads. The data contain more than 500,000 distinct CDR3 sequences, 13% to 15% of them seen just once; the ten biggest clones take up approximately 15%. Germline V CDR1 and CDR2: SGHRS, YFSETQ. The CDR3 has 16 residues. V lost 0 bases and J 2 bases, leaving 13 bases between the germline ends. Researchers barred patients who had uncontrolled infection, other autoimmune disease, pregnancy or lactation.

V and J are TRBV5-1 and TRBJ2-3; D perhaps matches TRBD2 (6 bases). Sequencing was done on a sample of blood. The TCR was taken from a woman in her forties with Graves' hyperthyroidism. The CDR3 DNA reads as TGCGCCAGCAGCTTGGTTGGCGGGACTCTCACAGATACGCAGTATTTT. It specifies CASSLVGGTLTDTQYF.